This T cell receptor beta chain was sequenced for a study of blood T cells in healthy people across ages. Study-wide results and limits: Long-lived donors had more naive CD4+ cells and higher diversity than aged donors. Expanded clonotype changes were possibly confounded by unknown donor CMV status.

The CDR3 contains 17 residues. The germline CDR1 and CDR2 sequences are LGHNA and YSLEER. V was shortened by 0 bases and J by 2 bases, with 15 bases between the two germline ends. This clonotype was counted a few times. Its specificity is not known. The second PCR ran roughly 6 to 11 cycles with a sample-barcoded 5' primer and J-beta primers. TCRdb re-analysed the 5' RACE reads in MiXCR, keeping a single row per CDR3 protein. The profile covers roughly 800,000 distinct CDR3 sequences, with roughly 50% appearing a single time and roughly 22% taken by the ten largest. The sequenced sample was blood. The chain recombines TRBV4-3 with TRBJ2-3, with D perhaps TRBD1 (6 bases). This receptor was taken from a young man in good health. CDR3 protein: CASSQDSWTVVTDTQYF. CDR3 DNA: TGCGCCAGCAGCCAAGATAGTTGGACAGTGGTCACAGATACGCAGTATTTT.